The next 4 T cell receptor beta chains were all read from a single sample in a study of beta chain features in type 1 diabetes (dated by TCRdb to the late 2010s). Library preparation was by the immunoSEQ multiplex PCR assay. The entire isolated RNA was reverse transcribed using the High Capacity cDNA Reverse Transcription Kit, and thus expressed TCRB transcripts were sequenced. This immuneACCESS table, as held by TCRdb, lists in-frame sequences with V and J called but not all clones. Of the missing ones, under half trace to an unresolved V gene in checked studies; the others have no known cause. In this sample the table shows roughly 140,000 clones, about 8.5% of which occur a single time. The ten largest account for around 0.65% of the sample. The sequencing sample was made of central memory CD4+ T cells from blood. The receptors originated from a man aged 18 to 29 in good health.

There are a few counts of this clone. The V call is TRBV7-9, the J call TRBJ2-7; 7 bases are a match to TRBD2. Trimming took 4 bases from V and 3 from J; bases not matched to a gene: 6. This CDR3 contains 14 residues. Germline V gene data show CDR1 as SEHNR and CDR2 as FQNEAQ (reference sequence). CDR3 protein: CASSSLGGYYEQYF. DNA of the CDR3: TGTGCCAGCAGCTCCCTCGGGGGGTACTACGAGCAGTACTTC. The whole variable domain, filled in from reference TRBV7-9 and TRBJ2-7, reads DTGVSQNPRHKITKRGQNVTFRCDPISEHNRLYWYRQTLGQGPEFLTYFQNEAQLEKSRLLSDRFSAERPKGSFSTLEIQRTEQGDSAMYLCASSSLGGYYEQYFGPGTRLTVT.

The gene calls are TRBV15 and TRBJ1-2; D is uncertain. There are 15 residues in the CDR3. Trimming stripped 0 bases from V and 8 bases from J, with 16 bases between. CDR1 is LNHNV and CDR2 is YYDKDF in the germline V gene (reference sequence). The CDR3 sequence: CATSRDLSNPGGYTF. CDR3 bases: TGTGCCACCAGCAGAGATTTGAGTAATCCGGGGGGCTACACCTTC. Using reference TRBV15 and TRBJ1-2 for the parts outside the CDR3, the full variable domain is DAMVIQNPRYQVTQFGKPVTLSCSQTLNHNVMYWYQQKSSQAPKLLFHYYDKDFNNEADTPDNFQSRRPNTSFCFLDIRSPGLGDTAMYLCATSRDLSNPGGYTFGSGTRLTVV.

This chain joins TRBV7-8 and TRBJ1-1; possible D gene TRBD1, 6 bases. V dropped 10 bases and J dropped 0 bases, with 21 bases sitting between them. Germline V gene data show CDR1 as SGHVS and CDR2 as FQNEAQ. The length of the CDR3 is 16 residues. The chain's CDR3 is CATRAGAVNVNTEAFF. CDR3 bases: TGTGCCACACGGGCGGGGGCGGTAAATGTGAACACTGAAGCTTTCTTT. The whole variable domain, remainder taken from reference TRBV7-8 and TRBJ1-1, is GAGVSQSPRYKVAKRGQDVALRCDPISGHVSLFWYQQALGQGPEFLTYFQNEAQLDKSGLPSDRFFAERPEGSVSTLKIQRTQQEDSAVYLCATRAGAVNVNTEAFFGQGTRLTVV.

At least ten counts were recorded for this clone. The chain uses TRBV4-2 and TRBJ1-2; D unclear. Germline V gene lookup returns CDR1 LGHNA and CDR2 YNFKEQ. The length of the CDR3 is 15 residues. V lost 0 bases and J 4 bases, leaving 12 bases between the germline ends. The CDR3 nucleotides read TGTGCCAGCAGCCAAGACACCAGACTGACCTATGGCTACACCTTC. Protein product: CASSQDTRLTYGYTF.